This T cell receptor (beta chain) derives from a study of T-cell reconstitution after alpha-beta-depleted transplantation in children. Study observations and caveats: When one year had passed after transplant, most T-cell counts and diversity came from newly produced T cells. The origin of alpha-beta T cells about two months after transplant was reportedly several hundred expanded graft clones. For some patients, TCRbeta diversity was high at day 60 because of recipient T cells and thymic progenitors that survived.

Germline CDR1 is GTSNPN and CDR2 is SVGIG (reference sequence). With V trimmed by 5 bases and J by 0 bases, 10 bases remained unmatched. There are 15 residues in the CDR3. To note about this clonotype: Its cognate antigen is unknown.

Unique molecular identifiers tagged the TCRbeta library. TCRdb reanalysed the PCR reads using MiXCR and keeps one entry per CDR3 protein. The repertoire has around 450,000 distinct CDR3 sequences, roughly a tenth of them found once; the top ten carry 2% to 2.5%. The starting material was PBMCs, obtained before TCRalphabeta/CD19-depleted stem cell transplant. This TCR was recovered from a child aged 2-15 years with inherited bone marrow failure, due to receive a stem cell transplant. V and J are TRBV30 and TRBJ2-7; TRBD2 agrees at 7 bases. CDR3 residues: CAWVGYGRRSYEQYF. CDR3 DNA: TGTGCCTGGGTCGGTTACGGGAGGCGCTCCTACGAGCAGTACTTC.